These T cell receptor beta chains were read from a single sample in a study of CD8+CD57+ T cells in acquired aplastic anemia. TCRdb called the reads again in MiXCR, with one record for every CDR3 protein. The sample lists roughly 180,000 distinct CDR3 sequences; about three fifths were seen once. The sequencing input was sorted CD4+, CD8+, or CD8+CD57+ T cells (not recorded which) from PBMCs. Receptors were obtained from a human donor with aplastic anemia. Both conserved end residues are part of each CDR3. D genes are given only for firm matches. Size tells how often a clone was seen (once, few, many) or the class of an expanded clone, and some rows leave it out.

d_call,v_call,clone_size,j_call,cdr3_aa,cdr3_nt
.,TRBV2,.,TRBJ2-5,CASSDQGYWETQYF,TGTGCCAGCAGTGATCAGGGATATTGGGAGACCCAGTACTTC
TRBD2,TRBV10-3,few,TRBJ2-3,CAISGRNTDTQYF,TGTGCCATCAGCGGGAGGAACACAGATACGCAGTATTTT
TRBD2,TRBV25-1,few,TRBJ2-3,CASSEFASGRAPDTQYF,TGTGCCAGCAGTGAATTTGCTAGCGGGAGGGCCCCAGATACGCAGTATTTT
.,TRBV19,many,TRBJ2-3,CASSIGSEAAYF,TGTGCCAGTAGTATAGGGTCGGAGGCCGCGTATTTT
TRBD1,TRBV12-3/TRBV12-4,once,TRBJ1-2,CASSFEQGGGYTF,TGTGCCAGCAGTTTCGAGCAGGGGGGTGGCTACACCTTC
TRBD2,TRBV5-1,.,TRBJ2-7,CASRPSGGSYEQYF,TGCGCCAGCAGGCCATCCGGGGGGTCCTACGAGCAGTACTTC
TRBD1,TRBV4-3,.,TRBJ1-6,CASSQIQGSSPLHF,TGCGCCAGCAGCCAAATACAGGGGAGCTCACCCCTCCACTTT
TRBD1,TRBV24-1,.,TRBJ1-2,CATSDRTGLGYGYTF,TGTGCCACCAGTGACAGGACAGGCCTTGGCTATGGCTACACCTTC
TRBD1,TRBV27,.,TRBJ1-3,CASSFDRGNTTYF,TGTGCCAGCAGTTTTGACAGGGGGAACACCACATATTTT
.,TRBV13,many,TRBJ1-2,CASSLGYPPNYGYTF,TGTGCCAGCAGCCTTGGGTACCCCCCCAACTATGGCTACACCTTC
.,TRBV7-2,few,TRBJ2-7,CASSSGDPVQVQYF,TGTGCCAGCTCCTCCGGAGACCCCGTGCAGGTGCAGTACTTC
TRBD1,TRBV9,.,TRBJ1-3,CASSRQGDTIYF,TGTGCCAGCAGCCGACAGGGAGACACCATATATTTT
.,TRBV5-8,few,TRBJ1-1,CASSYQPVVNTEAFF,TGTGCCAGCAGCTACCAACCGGTGGTGAACACTGAAGCTTTCTTT
TRBD2,TRBV7-6,once,TRBJ2-3,CASSPRLAGGRTDTQYF,TGTGCCAGCAGCCCACGACTAGCGGGAGGGCGTACAGATACGCAGTATTTT
.,TRBV19,many,TRBJ1-5,CASSIVSGLSNQPQHF,TGTGCCAGTAGTATAGTATCGGGGTTAAGCAATCAGCCCCAGCATTTT
.,TRBV20-1,.,TRBJ1-1,CSAGTVNTEAFF,TGCAGTGCTGGGACGGTCAACACTGAAGCTTTCTTT
.,TRBV15,.,TRBJ2-5,CATSRGGPSQETQYF,TGTGCCACCAGCAGAGGGGGTCCCTCCCAAGAGACCCAGTACTTC
.,TRBV7-2,.,TRBJ1-2,CASSLEPWGYTF,TGTGCCAGCAGCTTGGAACCGTGGGGCTACACCTTC
TRBD1,TRBV20-1,.,TRBJ2-7,CSATDRVAAYEQYF,TGCAGTGCCACGGACAGGGTGGCGGCCTACGAGCAGTACTTC
TRBD1,TRBV24-1,many,TRBJ2-7,CATSEKLDRASYEQYF,TGTGCCACCAGTGAAAAGCTAGACAGGGCCTCCTACGAGCAGTACTTC
TRBD2,TRBV2,.,TRBJ2-5,CASSASSGGETQYF,TGTGCCAGCAGTGCTTCTAGCGGGGGTGAGACCCAGTACTTC
.,TRBV6-5,.,TRBJ1-2,CASSEGPRNYGYTF,TGTGCCAGCAGTGAGGGACCGAGGAACTATGGCTACACCTTC
TRBD2,TRBV25-1,.,TRBJ2-1,CASTASGRAFEQFF,TGTGCCAGCACGGCTAGCGGGAGGGCCTTTGAGCAGTTCTTC
TRBD1,TRBV19,.,TRBJ2-7,CASSAAGTGYEQYF,TGTGCCAGTAGTGCAGCCGGGACAGGCTACGAGCAGTACTTC
.,TRBV2,.,TRBJ1-2,CASSLVHGSGYTF,TGTGCCAGCAGTCTTGTACATGGGAGCGGCTACACCTTC
TRBD2,TRBV7-8,few,TRBJ2-7,CASSSPGGYYEQYF,TGTGCCAGCAGCTCTCCGGGAGGGTACTACGAGCAGTACTTC
TRBD2,TRBV9,.,TRBJ2-3,CASSVSGRGADTQYF,TGTGCCAGCAGCGTGAGCGGGAGGGGGGCAGATACGCAGTATTTT
.,TRBV12-3/TRBV12-4,.,TRBJ1-1,CASSLGKNTEAFF,TGTGCCAGCAGTTTAGGCAAGAACACTGAAGCTTTCTTT
TRBD2,TRBV19,few,TRBJ2-5,CASSGISGRAAETQYF,TGTGCCAGTAGTGGAATTAGCGGGAGGGCCGCCGAGACCCAGTACTTC
.,TRBV7-3,.,TRBJ2-6,CASSKPSLTGANVLTF,TGTGCCAGCAGCAAACCTTCATTGACTGGGGCCAACGTCCTGACTTTC
.,TRBV20-1,few,TRBJ1-6,CSASSDNSPLHF,TGCAGTGCTAGTTCCGATAATTCACCCCTCCACTTT
.,TRBV2,.,TRBJ1-3,CASTFWGTNTIYF,TGTGCCAGCACCTTCTGGGGGACGAACACCATATATTTT
TRBD2,TRBV13,many,TRBJ2-3,CASSLGRTSGNTDTQYF,TGTGCCAGCAGCTTAGGTAGAACTAGCGGGAACACAGATACGCAGTATTTT
TRBD1,TRBV5-1,.,TRBJ2-3,CASSTGDSTDTQYF,TGCGCCAGCAGCACAGGGGACAGCACAGATACGCAGTATTTT
TRBD1,TRBV7-9,.,TRBJ2-5,CASSRRDRGRWETQYF,TGTGCCAGCAGCCGCCGGGACAGGGGCCGCTGGGAGACCCAGTACTTC
.,TRBV2,.,TRBJ2-5,CASSEARALGQETQYF,TGTGCCAGCAGTGAAGCGCGCGCATTAGGCCAAGAGACCCAGTACTTC
.,TRBV7-2,.,TRBJ2-1,CASSSSVGEQFF,TGTGCCAGCAGCTCATCGGTGGGTGAGCAGTTCTTC
.,TRBV20-1,.,TRBJ1-6,CSARRQSYNSPLHF,TGCAGTGCTAGGAGACAGTCCTATAATTCACCCCTCCACTTT
.,TRBV20-1,.,TRBJ1-4,CSALGPNEKLFF,TGCAGTGCGCTGGGACCGAATGAAAAACTGTTTTTT
.,TRBV2,.,TRBJ1-1,CASGRGTTEAFF,TGTGCCAGCGGCAGGGGTACCACTGAAGCTTTCTTT
.,TRBV29-1,once,TRBJ2-5,CSVDGGPAQYF,TGCAGCGTTGATGGCGGGCCGGCCCAGTACTTC
.,TRBV11-2,.,TRBJ1-2,CASSPGWGGTDTNYGYTF,TGTGCCAGCAGCCCCGGCTGGGGAGGCACAGACACTAACTATGGCTACACCTTC
.,TRBV2,.,TRBJ1-2,CASSGSGYGYTF,TGTGCCAGCAGTGGCAGTGGTTATGGCTACACCTTC
TRBD1,TRBV6-1,once,TRBJ2-3,CASRWDRGVADTQYF,TGTGCCAGCAGGTGGGACAGGGGAGTCGCAGATACGCAGTATTTT
.,TRBV5-4,.,TRBJ2-7,CASTPRVGEQYF,TGTGCCAGCACCCCTCGTGTTGGGGAGCAGTACTTC
.,TRBV2,.,TRBJ2-7,CASEDSTSSEQYF,TGTGCCAGCGAGGATAGTACCTCGTCTGAGCAGTACTTC